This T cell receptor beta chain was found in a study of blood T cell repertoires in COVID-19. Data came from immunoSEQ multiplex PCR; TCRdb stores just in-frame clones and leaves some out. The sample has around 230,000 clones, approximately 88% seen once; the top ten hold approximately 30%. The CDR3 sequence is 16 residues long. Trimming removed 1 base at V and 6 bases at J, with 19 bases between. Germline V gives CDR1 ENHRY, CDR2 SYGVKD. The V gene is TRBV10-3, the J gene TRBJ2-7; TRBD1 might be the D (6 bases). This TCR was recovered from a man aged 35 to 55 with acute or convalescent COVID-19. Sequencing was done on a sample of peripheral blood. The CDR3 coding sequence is TGTGCCATCAGTGAGTATTCCCTCGGACAGACAGGCGAGCAGTACTTC. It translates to CAISEYSLGQTGEQYF.